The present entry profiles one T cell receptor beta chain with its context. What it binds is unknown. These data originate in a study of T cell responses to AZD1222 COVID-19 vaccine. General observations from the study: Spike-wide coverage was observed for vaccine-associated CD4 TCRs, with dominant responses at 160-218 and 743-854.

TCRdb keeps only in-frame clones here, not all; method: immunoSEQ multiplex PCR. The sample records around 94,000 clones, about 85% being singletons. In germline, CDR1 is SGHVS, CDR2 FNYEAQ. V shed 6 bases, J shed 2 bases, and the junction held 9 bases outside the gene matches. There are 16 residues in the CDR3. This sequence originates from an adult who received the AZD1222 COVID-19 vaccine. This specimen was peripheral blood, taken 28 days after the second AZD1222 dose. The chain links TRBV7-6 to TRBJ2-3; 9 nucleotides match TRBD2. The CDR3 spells CASSPWTSATTDTQYF. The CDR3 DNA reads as TGTGCCAGCAGTCCTTGGACTAGCGCGACCACAGATACGCAGTATTTT.